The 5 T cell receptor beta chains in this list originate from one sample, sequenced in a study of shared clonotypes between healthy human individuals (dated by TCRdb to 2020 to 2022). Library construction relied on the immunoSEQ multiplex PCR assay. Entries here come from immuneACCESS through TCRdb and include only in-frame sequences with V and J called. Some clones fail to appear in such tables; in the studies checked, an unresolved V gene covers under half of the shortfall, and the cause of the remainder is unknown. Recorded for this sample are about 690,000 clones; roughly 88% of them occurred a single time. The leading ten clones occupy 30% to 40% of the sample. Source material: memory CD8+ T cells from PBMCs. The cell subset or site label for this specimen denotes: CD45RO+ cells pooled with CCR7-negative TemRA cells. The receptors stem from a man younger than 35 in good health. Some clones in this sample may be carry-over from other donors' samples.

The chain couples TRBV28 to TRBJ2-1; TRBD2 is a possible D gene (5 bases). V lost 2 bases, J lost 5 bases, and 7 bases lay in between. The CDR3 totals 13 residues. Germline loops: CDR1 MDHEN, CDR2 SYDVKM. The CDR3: CASSLVGDNEQFF. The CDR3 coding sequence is TGTGCCAGCAGTTTAGTCGGGGACAATGAGCAGTTCTTC.

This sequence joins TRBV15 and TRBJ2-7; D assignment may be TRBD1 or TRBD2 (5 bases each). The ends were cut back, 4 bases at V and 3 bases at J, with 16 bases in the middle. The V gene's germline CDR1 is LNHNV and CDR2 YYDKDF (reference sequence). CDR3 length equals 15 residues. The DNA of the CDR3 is TGTGCCACCAGCACATACAGACGGGACGTCTACGAGCAGTACTTC. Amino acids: CATSTYRRDVYEQYF.

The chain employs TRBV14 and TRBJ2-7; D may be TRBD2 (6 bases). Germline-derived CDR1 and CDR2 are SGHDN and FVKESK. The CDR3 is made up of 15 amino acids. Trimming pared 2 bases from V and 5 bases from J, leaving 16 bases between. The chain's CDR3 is CASSQSRDPYHEQYF. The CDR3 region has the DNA TGTGCCAGCAGCCAATCGCGGGACCCCTACCACGAGCAGTACTTC. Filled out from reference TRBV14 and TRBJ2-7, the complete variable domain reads EAGVTQFPSHSVIEKGQTVTLRCDPISGHDNLYWYRRVMGKEIKFLLHFVKESKQDESGMPNNRFLAERTGGTYSTLKVQPAELEDSGVYFCASSQSRDPYHEQYFGPGTRLTVT.

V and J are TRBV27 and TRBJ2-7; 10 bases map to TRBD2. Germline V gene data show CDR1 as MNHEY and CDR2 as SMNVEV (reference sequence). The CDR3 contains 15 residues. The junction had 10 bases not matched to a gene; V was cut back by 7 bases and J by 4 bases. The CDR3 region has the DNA TGTGCCAGCACCCAGCGGCTAGCGGGGGCTTACGAGCAGTACTTC. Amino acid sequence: CASTQRLAGAYEQYF.

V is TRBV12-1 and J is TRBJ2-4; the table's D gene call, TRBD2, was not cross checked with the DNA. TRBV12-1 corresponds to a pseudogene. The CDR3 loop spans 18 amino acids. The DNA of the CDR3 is TGTGCCAGCAGCCCGCCGGGACTTTTGGTCCTGGCCAAAAACATTCAGTACTTC. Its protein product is CASSPPGLLVLAKNIQYF.